This TCR beta chain is from a study of T cell responses to AZD1222 COVID-19 vaccine. CDR1 is MDHEN, CDR2 SYDVKM, per germline. Trimming cost V 7 bases and J 7 bases; bases outside gene matches: 9. The CDR3 runs 13 residues. General observations from the study: Mostly white British, mostly female donors; authors suggested clonal diversity may be underestimated. All repertoire sampling was performed exclusively after the peak T cell response.

A word on this clone: Its target is unknown.

Produced via immunoSEQ multiplex PCR; TCRdb's table is partial and in-frame only. The table lists about 110,000 clones, roughly 90% of them singletons. This receptor was obtained from an adult who received the AZD1222 COVID-19 vaccine. The sample here was peripheral blood, taken 28 days after the second AZD1222 dose. This chain connects TRBV28 to TRBJ1-2; TRBD1 matches at 7 bases. The DNA of the CDR3 is TGTGCCAGCATAGCCCAGACAGGGTCTGGCTACACCTTC. It specifies CASIAQTGSGYTF.